Shown below are 16 T cell receptor beta chains from a single sample sequenced in a study of cytomegalovirus exposure and HLA in healthy donors. PCR primers comprised 60 Vbeta and 13 Jbeta primers. Sequencing used immunoSEQ multiplex PCR; TCRdb keeps in-frame clones, though not all of them. The sample holds roughly 180,000 clones, 70% to 80% seen once. Sequenced: PBMCs. Receptor source: a male donor in good health and CMV-seronegative.

V gene TRBV9 combines with J gene TRBJ1-5; 8 bases align to TRBD1. V dropped 4 bases and J dropped 2; count of bases not matched to a gene: 2. The germline CDR1 and CDR2 sequences are SGDLS and YYNGEE. There are 14 residues in the CDR3. Written as DNA, the CDR3 is TGTGCCAGCAGCAAGGGACAGGGCAATCAGCCCCAGCATTTT. This translates into CASSKGQGNQPQHF.

The gene calls are TRBV4-1 and TRBJ2-5, with a possible D match to TRBD1 (6 bases). Judging by the DNA end, TRBJ2-7 fits better; the J call may be wrong. The CDR3 runs 16 residues. Germline values: CDR1 MGHRA, CDR2 YSYEKL. The CDR3 protein is CASSQDRSRGRYEQYF. The CDR3 nucleotides are TGCGCCAGCAGCCAAGATCGGAGCAGGGGCCGCTACGAGCAGTACTTC.

The chain uses TRBV6-5 and TRBJ1-2; the D gene is possibly TRBD1 (6 bases). Germline CDR1 and CDR2: MNHEY and SVGAGI. This CDR3 region has 15 residues. V lost 3 bases and J 8 bases, leaving 19 bases between the germline ends. CDR3 bases: TGTGCCAGCAGTTATCGAGACAGGCCTGGGCTAGGCTACACCTTC. This sequence encodes CASSYRDRPGLGYTF.

The chain joins TRBV5-1 to TRBJ1-2; D is possibly TRBD1 (5 bases). V lost 4 bases to trimming and J lost 3 bases, with 13 bases between them. This CDR3 region has 14 residues. Germline CDR1 and CDR2: SGHRS and YFSETQ. CDR3 nucleotide sequence: TGCGCCAGCAGCCCGGGGGTGGTCGACTATGGCTACACCTTC. Protein sequence: CASSPGVVDYGYTF.

CDR3 protein: CASTGTESYEQYF. The CDR3 DNA sequence: TGTGCCAGCACCGGGACAGAGTCCTACGAGCAGTACTTC. This chain uses TRBV6-1 with TRBJ2-7; 7 nucleotides match TRBD1. J lost 1 base, V lost 7 bases, and 4 bases had no gene match. The CDR3 loop spans 13 amino acids. Germline CDR1 and CDR2: MNHNS and SASEGT.

J is TRBJ2-1 and V is TRBV29-1; 9 bases fit TRBD2. Per germline, CDR1 SQVTM and CDR2 ANQGSEA. This CDR3 region has 14 residues. V lost 1 base and J lost 9; bases outside the gene matches: 7. CDR3 amino acids: CSVEGLAGYGEQFF. CDR3 DNA: TGCAGCGTTGAAGGGCTAGCGGGGTATGGTGAGCAGTTCTTC.

This rearrangement joins TRBV27 to TRBJ2-7; D not resolved. V shed 3 bases and J shed 1 base, with 7 bases lying between them. The CDR3 runs 13 residues. The germline gives CDR1 MNHEY, CDR2 SMNVEV (reference sequence). The CDR3 loop is CASSFGRSYEQYF. In DNA, the CDR3 is TGTGCCAGCAGTTTTGGCAGGTCCTACGAGCAGTACTTC.

This rearrangement joins TRBV5-4 to TRBJ1-5, with a tentative D call TRBD1 (6 bases). Trimming left V 2 bases short and J 6 bases short, with 15 bases between. CDR3 size: 15 residues. Germline V gives CDR1 SGHNT, CDR2 YYREEE (reference sequence). The CDR3 loop is CASSLRPGGGQPQHF. Written as DNA, the CDR3 is TGTGCCAGCAGCTTAAGACCGGGAGGGGGTCAGCCCCAGCATTTT.

This chain connects TRBV30 to TRBJ2-1; the match to TRBD2 covers 11 bases. This CDR3 has 15 amino acids. After removal of 4 bases from V and 3 bases from J, the junction contained 5 bases not matched to a gene. CDR1 and CDR2 from the germline V gene are GTSNPN and SVGIG (reference sequence). The CDR3 reads CAWTTGTSGYNEQFF. For the CDR3, the DNA is TGTGCCTGGACAACCGGGACTAGCGGCTACAATGAGCAGTTCTTC.

The V gene is TRBV29-1, the J gene TRBJ2-1; 15 bases match TRBD2. This CDR3 contains 15 residues. The V and J ends lost 7 bases and 9 bases, in that order; junction bases with no gene match: 10. CDR1 and CDR2 from the germline V gene are SQVTM and ANQGSEA. The CDR3 DNA reads TGCAGCGCCCCAGGACTAGCGGGGGGGCCACGTGAGCAGTTCTTC. Its protein is CSAPGLAGGPREQFF.

The chain has TRBV4-1 and TRBJ1-2, with D uncertain. The CDR3 is 15 amino acids. Trimming removed 4 bases from V and 1 base from J, with 13 bases in between. Germline CDR1 reads MGHRA; CDR2 reads YSYEKL. As DNA, the CDR3 is TGCGCCAGCAGCCTCCTGGACGGGAGTAACTATGGCTACACCTTC. Translation: CASSLLDGSNYGYTF.

This chain links TRBV6-1 with TRBJ2-7, with a weak D call TRBD1 (6 bases). CDR1 is MNHNS and CDR2 is SASEGT in the germline V gene. The CDR3 extends over 15 amino acids. Trimming pared 5 bases from V and 2 bases from J, leaving 16 bases between. CDR3 in amino acids: CASSFRDKGPYEQYF. The CDR3 nucleotides read TGTGCCAGCAGTTTCCGGGACAAGGGCCCCTACGAGCAGTACTTC.

The rearrangement links TRBV25-1 to TRBJ1-6, with 9 bases fitting TRBD1. CDR3 length: 14 residues. The junction had 4 bases not matched to a gene; V was cut back by 6 bases and J by 7 bases. CDR1 is MGHDK, CDR2 SYGVNS, per germline. The CDR3 DNA follows: TGTGCCAGCAGAAAGGGACAGGGCAATTCACCCCTCCACTTT. Translation: CASRKGQGNSPLHF.

The chain couples TRBV6-6 to TRBJ1-1, with a weak D call TRBD1 (6 bases). The CDR3 covers 14 residues. The germline CDR1 and CDR2 sequences are MNHNY and SVGAGI (reference sequence). The V end lost 5 bases, the J end lost 1 base, and 11 bases lay between the germline ends. As DNA, the CDR3 is TGTGCCAGCAGTGTCAGGGGCCAGAACACTGAAGCTTTCTTT. Protein product: CASSVRGQNTEAFF.

V is TRBV4-2 and J is TRBJ2-2; 9 nucleotides align to TRBD2. The trim removed 0 bases at V and 3 bases at J, leaving 5 bases unmatched. The CDR3 is 17 amino acids. CDR1 is LGHNA and CDR2 is YNFKEQ in the germline V gene. In DNA, the CDR3 is TGTGCCAGCAGCCAAGAAGGGCTAGCGGGGTACACCGGGGAGCTGTTTTTT. This codes for CASSQEGLAGYTGELFF.

The chain combines TRBV6-5 with TRBJ1-3; D gene unclear. V was cut by 6 bases and J by 9 bases, with 12 bases left in between. Per the germline V gene, CDR1 is MNHEY and CDR2 is SVGAGI. CDR3 size: 12 residues. CDR3 in DNA: TGTGCCAGCAGCCGCCTGCAGGCCACCATATATTTT. Translating it yields CASSRLQATIYF.